This T cell receptor (beta chain) originates from a study of blood T cell repertoires in COVID-19 (dated by TCRdb to about 2020). Looking at the study overall: Samples from collaborators originated in the United States, Italy and Spain and spanned both the acute and convalescent phases of COVID-19. The samples were drawn from the first 160 participants of the ongoing ImmuneRACE study and from 1,254 subjects provided by 6 global collaborators. The repertoires were released in a freely available public database intended as a resource for research on the immune response to SARS-CoV-2. Sample metadata almost always included a de-identified subject ID, COVID-19 status, age in years and sex. The dataset comprised deeply sampled blood TCRbeta repertoires from subjects exposed to, actively infected with, or recovered from COVID-19. Where available, HLA class I and class II types were taken from metadata supplied by the sample provider and were not determined by assay-based typing. The prospective study material was composed of cDNA or gDNA derived from T cells, B-cell-depleted T cells, or PBMCs.

General conclusions and limits of the study: Clinical and demographic metadata were provided uncurated, with the amount varying by source and participant.

A note on this clone: The target of this receptor is not known. It has no much larger one-base neighbor in the sample; base qualities were not kept.

Whole blood was collected in K2EDTA tubes by collaborating institutions according to the institutions' own protocols. Collaborator samples were shipped for TCRbeta analysis as frozen whole blood, isolated PBMCs, or DNA extracted from either sample type. V is clipped by 3 bases and J by 6 bases, and the sequence between their germline boundaries is 6 bases long. The CDR3 holds 11 amino acids from the cysteine to the phenylalanine. Left in the record is the CDR3 DNA by itself, 33 bases read in frame from the first base. Via the germline V gene (reference sequence), CDR1 is DFQATT and CDR2 SNEGSKA. TCRbeta CDR3 regions were amplified from genomic DNA by means of the immunoSEQ Assay, a bias-controlled multiplex PCR. The study's processing was this. The number of nucleated cells in each sample was estimated from the amplification of reference gene primers within the assay. To quantify the absolute abundance of each unique TCRbeta CDR3 rearrangement, sequence reads were collapsed and filtered. For each sample, productive Simpson clonality was calculated by taking the square root of Simpson's diversity index across productive rearrangements. TCRdb took this table from immuneACCESS and kept in-frame rearrangements with V and J called. Such tables lack part of the clones; where checked against another copy, unresolved V genes explain under half of the gap, and the rest is unexplained. That table gives V, J and clone size, and the DNA gave D and trimming. The sample records approximately 140,000 clones, around 82% of which are singletons. The ten largest clones add up to more than 1.4% of the sample.

This sequence originates from a man aged 55 to 70 with acute or convalescent COVID-19. The sequence links TRBV20-1 to TRBJ1-3; no confident D gene assignment can be made. Sequencing was done on a sample of peripheral blood. The bases are TGCAGTGCTAGCCTTCTAAACACCATATATTTT. Translated, it gives CSASLLNTIYF.